This TCR beta chain was sequenced in a study of read filtering for tumor transcriptome and immune sequencing. From approximately 430 ng of RNA, a library with molecular barcoded alpha/delta and beta/gamma adaptors was made. Each CDR3 protein is one row after TCRdb ran MiXCR on the reads. The sample lists more than 45,000 distinct CDR3 sequences, 9% to 15% occurring once. A few counts support this clonotype. What it binds is unknown. The CDR3 totals 14 residues. From germline, CDR1 is DFQATT and CDR2 SNEGSKA (reference sequence). Trimming removed 5 bases from V and 3 bases from J; junction bases left unmatched: 7. Every patient had bone marrow sampled while the disease was active. Notes on the study in general: Even smaller IR-seq throughput identified most shared clonotypes. The sorted CD138-negative fraction was a mixed bone marrow immune population, not purified T cells.

Material for sequencing was a population of CD138-negative cells sorted from bone marrow. This clonotype was sampled from a donor at least 40 years old with multiple myeloma. The V call is TRBV20-1, the J call TRBJ2-3; 8 bases map to TRBD2. The CDR3 DNA reads TGCAGTGCTCGAAGAAGCGGGGGTACAGATACGCAGTATTTT. Residues: CSARRSGGTDTQYF.